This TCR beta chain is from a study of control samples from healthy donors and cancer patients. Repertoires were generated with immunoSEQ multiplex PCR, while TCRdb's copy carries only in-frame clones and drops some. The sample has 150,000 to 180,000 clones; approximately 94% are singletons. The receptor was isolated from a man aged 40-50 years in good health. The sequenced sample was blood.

CDR3 bases: TGTGCCAGCAGTTTGAGATCTCAGGGGCTTTACAATGAGCAGTTCTTC. It codes for CASSLRSQGLYNEQFF. The chain employs TRBV6-2 or TRBV6-3 and TRBJ2-1; the D gene is possibly TRBD1 (6 bases). This CDR3 has 16 residues. V gave up 4 bases and J gave up 4 bases, with 17 bases separating them. Germline CDR1 is MNHEY and CDR2 is SVGEGT.